This T cell receptor beta chain was found in a study of regulatory T cells in long-lasting Graves disease. Study overall: Disease was considered persistent Graves' disease after over 5 years of antithyroid drugs (with positive TSH receptor antibodies).

In its sample, this clonotype was seen a few times. Combining iRepertoire HTBI primers with Arm-PCR of CDR3 regions, the authors built TCR beta libraries. TCRdb recomputed calls from the multiplex PCR reads with MiXCR, one row per CDR3 protein. The table lists more than 300,000 distinct CDR3 sequences, 20% to 25% of them singletons. Germline CDR1 is KGHSH and CDR2 is LQKENI. The CDR3 loop spans 13 amino acids. V was trimmed by 1 base and J by 5 bases, leaving 8 bases between them. Time point reported: persistent/refractory GD, antithyroid drugs over 5 years with positive TRAb. Extracted PBMC RNA gave rise to the TCR library. Peripheral blood, 7.5 to 9.5 milliliters per patient, was collected in EDTA tubes.

This receptor was identified in a woman between 35 and 50 years old with Graves disease. Sequenced material: peripheral blood mononuclear cells (PBMCs), taken when the disease was refractory, from a patient treated with antithyroid drugs. The chain recombines TRBV18 with TRBJ1-1; unclear D gene. CDR3 coding DNA: TGTGCCAGCTCACCACTTACGTCAACTGAAGCTTTCTTT. This gives the protein CASSPLTSTEAFF.